Below, 28 T cell receptor beta chains from the same sample are listed, as sequenced in a study of blood T cell repertoires in COVID-19. Clones were read by immunoSEQ multiplex PCR, and TCRdb kept only the in-frame ones, dropping some. The sample has roughly 220,000 clones, approximately 85% seen once. The material sequenced was peripheral blood. These receptors all stem from a man aged 45-60 years who had recovered from COVID-19.

The chain has TRBV3-1 (or the pseudogene TRBV3-2) and TRBJ1-2; maybe TRBD1 (6 bases). The CDR3 length is 14 residues. The germline V gene encodes CDR1 LGHDT and CDR2 YNNKEL (reference sequence). Trimming left V 3 bases short and J 7 bases short, with 15 bases between. The CDR3 coding sequence is TGTGCCAGCAGCCACCGAAGAGGGGGGGGTGGCTACACCTTC. This encodes CASSHRRGGGGYTF.

The chain employs TRBV11-2 and TRBJ2-3; 8 bases match TRBD1. Per germline, CDR1 SGHAT and CDR2 FQNNGV. The V segment lost 1 base and the J segment 2 bases; nucleotides outside the gene matches: 5. CDR3 length equals 16 residues. CDR3 amino acids: CASSLGQGPFTDTQYF. The CDR3 bases are TGTGCCAGCAGCTTAGGACAGGGGCCTTTCACAGATACGCAGTATTTT.

This chain uses TRBV6-1 with TRBJ1-4; tentatively, D is TRBD1 (6 bases). The germline V gene encodes CDR1 MNHNS and CDR2 SASEGT. V lost 4 bases to trimming and J lost 5 bases, with 17 bases between them. CDR3 length equals 16 residues. CDR3 region: CASSVRAGGPNEKLFF. The CDR3 nucleotides are TGTGCCAGCAGTGTTAGGGCGGGGGGGCCGAATGAAAAACTGTTTTTT.

The chain joins TRBV19 to TRBJ1-3, with a possible D match to TRBD1 (5 bases). V was pared by 7 bases and J by 0 bases, with 10 bases between. The CDR3 runs to 14 residues. Looked up from germline, CDR1 is LNHDA and CDR2 is SQIVND (reference sequence). CDR3 loop: CASTPTVSGNTIYF. The DNA for the CDR3 is TGTGCCAGTACCCCGACAGTCTCTGGAAACACCATATATTTT.

The chain combines TRBV7-9 with TRBJ2-3, with 7 positions matching TRBD2. The CDR3 is 19 amino acids. Germline values: CDR1 SEHNR, CDR2 FQNEAQ (reference sequence). The V gene end was trimmed by 1 base and the J gene end by 4 bases; junction bases not matched to a gene: 17. The CDR3, as DNA: TGTGCCAGCAGCTTAGGGGCCTGGGCGGGAGAGGTCTTGGCAGATACGCAGTATTTT. Residues: CASSLGAWAGEVLADTQYF.

The chain joins TRBV5-6 to TRBJ2-2; TRBD1 aligns across 7 bases. Germline trimming cut 0 bases from V and 1 base from J; bases unmatched to any gene: 9. The CDR3 has 18 residues. CDR1 and CDR2 (germline): SGHDT, YYEEEE. The CDR3 bases are TGTGCCAGCAGCTTGGCCGAGGGGGCCAGACGGAACACCGGGGAGCTGTTTTTT. This translates into CASSLAEGARRNTGELFF. The whole variable domain, remainder taken from reference TRBV5-6 and TRBJ2-2, is DAGVTQSPTHLIKTRGQQVTLRCSPKSGHDTVSWYQQALGQGPQFIFQYYEEEERQRGNFPDRFSGHQFPNYSSELNVNALLLGDSALYLCASSLAEGARRNTGELFFGEGSRLTVL.

Remarks on this clone: Other DNA sequences of this sample code for an identical CDR3. The V gene is TRBV18, the J gene TRBJ2-2; D unclear. Trimming removed 4 bases from V and 2 bases from J, with 14 bases in between. Germline CDR1 reads KGHSH; CDR2 reads LQKENI. The CDR3 length is 16 residues. The CDR3 DNA is TGTGCCAGCTCACTCAGACAAACCCTAAACACCGGGGAGCTGTTTTTT. Protein: CASSLRQTLNTGELFF.

The chain is built from TRBV5-1 and TRBJ1-1; 8 positions match TRBD1. The CDR3 is 13 residues long. Germline CDR1 SGHRS, CDR2 YFSETQ. With 1 base clipped from V and 10 bases from J, the junction kept 6 bases outside the gene matches. The DNA for the CDR3 is TGCGCCAGCAGCTTGACAGGAGACAGGGGAGCTTTCTTT. Translated: CASSLTGDRGAFF.

There are a few counts of this clone. The chain couples TRBV14 to TRBJ2-1, with D perhaps TRBD1 (5 bases). Trimming shortened V by 1 base and J by 4 bases, and 8 bases separated the two germline ends. The germline gives CDR1 SGHDN, CDR2 FVKESK. The CDR3 covers 14 residues. The CDR3 DNA is TGTGCCAGCAGCCAAGGACAGCCATACAATGAGCAGTTCTTC. Its translation is CASSQGQPYNEQFF.

There are a few counts of this clone. CDR3 in amino acids: CASSLSRQDKETQYF. Here the CDR3 DNA reads TGTGCCAGCAGTTTGAGCCGACAGGACAAAGAGACCCAGTACTTC. This rearrangement joins TRBV28 to TRBJ2-5, with a tentative D call TRBD1 (6 bases). With 3 bases removed from V and 3 bases from J, the gap between germline ends came to 14 bases. The CDR3 has 15 amino acids. Germline CDR1 MDHEN, CDR2 SYDVKM.

This clone was observed a few times. This chain uses TRBV19 with TRBJ1-1; 7 positions agree with TRBD1. The germline CDR1 and CDR2 sequences are LNHDA and SQIVND (reference sequence). J lost 1 base, V lost 3 bases, and 5 bases had no gene match. The CDR3 has 15 amino acids. This CDR3 reads CASSIKGTENTEAFF. The CDR3, as DNA: TGTGCCAGTAGTATTAAAGGGACAGAGAACACTGAAGCTTTCTTT. Combining the CDR3 with reference TRBV19 and TRBJ1-1 gives the whole variable domain DGGITQSPKYLFRKEGQNVTLSCEQNLNHDAMYWYRQDPGQGLRLIYYSQIVNDFQKGDIAEGYSVSREKKESFPLTVTSAQKNPTAFYLCASSIKGTENTEAFFGQGTRLTVV.

CDR3 nucleotide sequence: TGTGCCAGCAGCGCCGGGACTAGCGAGTTGAATGAGCAGTTCTTC. Translating it yields CASSAGTSELNEQFF. V is TRBV2 and J is TRBJ2-1; 10 positions match TRBD2. Looked up from germline, CDR1 is SNHLY and CDR2 is FYNNEI. The length of the CDR3 is 15 residues. V lost 6 bases and J lost 7; bases outside the gene matches: 9.

The CDR3 DNA sequence: TGCGCCAGCAGCGCGACAGGGGGCATCCCCTACGAGCAGTACTTC. The encoded protein is CASSATGGIPYEQYF. The chain has TRBV4-1 and TRBJ2-7; TRBD1 agrees at 10 bases. Germline V CDR1 and CDR2: MGHRA, YSYEKL. V shed 5 bases and J 2 bases; nucleotides not matched to a gene: 6. This CDR3 is built from 15 residues.

The chain combines TRBV5-1 with TRBJ2-2, with TRBD1 as a possible D gene (6 bases). Trimming pared 4 bases from V and 7 bases from J, leaving 20 bases between. CDR3 length: 16 amino acids. Per the germline V gene, CDR1 is SGHRS and CDR2 is YFSETQ. The CDR3 sequence is CASSLKPQGSVGELFF. As DNA, the CDR3 is TGCGCCAGCAGCCTAAAACCCCAGGGGAGCGTCGGGGAGCTGTTTTTT.

This chain uses TRBV28 with TRBJ1-2, with 7 bases that match TRBD1. In germline, CDR1 is MDHEN, CDR2 SYDVKM. The length of the CDR3 is 16 residues. V lost 0 bases to trimming and J lost 4 bases; unmatched junction nucleotides: 8. The CDR3 loop reads CASSLWAGGAGYGYTF. The CDR3 DNA is TGTGCCAGCAGTTTATGGGCAGGGGGAGCGGGCTATGGCTACACCTTC.

V is TRBV3-1 (or the pseudogene TRBV3-2) and J is TRBJ2-7; the match to TRBD1 covers 8 bases. The J segment lost 0 bases and the V segment lost 0 bases, leaving 4 bases of the junction unmatched. Germline V gene data show CDR1 as LGHDT and CDR2 as YNNKEL (reference sequence). This CDR3 has 16 residues. The CDR3 spells CASSQDGTGHSYEQYF. CDR3 sequence (DNA): TGTGCCAGCAGCCAAGACGGGACAGGACACTCCTACGAGCAGTACTTC.

The chain is built from TRBV28 and TRBJ1-1; 8 bases match TRBD1. Losses at the gene ends were 8 bases for V and 3 bases for J; bases not matched to a gene: 5. The CDR3 extends over 13 amino acids. CDR1 and CDR2 (germline): MDHEN, SYDVKM. DNA of the CDR3: TGTGCCAGCCTACAGGGGGTTTACACTGAAGCTTTCTTT. Protein product: CASLQGVYTEAFF.

The chain is built from TRBV30 and TRBJ2-5, with D perhaps TRBD1 (6 bases). This CDR3 contains 14 residues. Trimming removed 1 base from V and 2 bases from J, with 11 bases in between. The V gene's germline CDR1 is GTSNPN and CDR2 SVGIG (reference sequence). CDR3 DNA: TGTGCCTGGAGTGCGAACAGGGAACAAGAGACCCAGTACTTC. This codes for CAWSANREQETQYF.

The chain has TRBV5-1 and TRBJ2-2; 11 bases are a match to TRBD1. This CDR3 is built from 15 residues. With V trimmed by 3 bases and J by 6 bases, 4 bases remained unmatched. CDR1 is SGHRS and CDR2 is YFSETQ in the germline V gene. The CDR3 sequence is CASSSGTGGPGELFF. CDR3 DNA: TGCGCCAGCAGCTCCGGGACAGGGGGACCCGGGGAGCTGTTTTTT.

V is TRBV27 and J is TRBJ1-5; D is uncertain. This CDR3 comprises 16 residues. From germline, CDR1 is MNHEY and CDR2 SMNVEV (reference sequence). Trimming cost V 5 bases and J 2 bases, with 16 bases left between them. The CDR3 reads CASSPSAGFGNQPQHF. CDR3 bases: TGTGCCAGCAGTCCCTCCGCGGGGTTCGGCAATCAGCCCCAGCATTTT.

The V and J genes are TRBV7-2 and TRBJ1-1; tentatively, D is TRBD1 (6 bases). This CDR3 region has 16 residues. Per the germline V gene, CDR1 is SGHTA and CDR2 is FQGNSA. V was pared by 2 bases and J by 0 bases, with 13 bases between. The CDR3 region is CASSLQGRGLNTEAFF. The CDR3 bases are TGTGCCAGCAGCTTACAGGGCAGGGGATTGAACACTGAAGCTTTCTTT.

The chain joins TRBV2 to TRBJ2-7; 9 bases map to TRBD2. Trimming removed 1 base from V and 0 bases from J; junction bases left unmatched: 7. The CDR3 totals 17 residues. Germline CDR1 and CDR2: SNHLY and FYNNEI. CDR3 protein: CASSEDTSGWSSYEQYF. For the CDR3, the DNA is TGTGCCAGCAGTGAAGACACTAGCGGGTGGAGCTCCTACGAGCAGTACTTC. The full variable domain, rest sourced from reference TRBV2 and TRBJ2-7, is EPEVTQTPSHQVTQMGQEVILRCVPISNHLYFYWYRQILGQKVEFLVSFYNNEISEKSEIFDDQFSVERPDGSNFTLKIRSTKLEDSAMYFCASSEDTSGWSSYEQYFGPGTRLTVT.

The chain recombines TRBV5-6 with TRBJ2-7, with unresolved D. Germline V gene lookup returns CDR1 SGHDT and CDR2 YYEEEE. The CDR3 totals 12 residues. Trimming left V 1 base short and J 3 bases short, with 5 bases between. The CDR3 loop reads CASSLISYEQYF. CDR3 nucleotides: TGTGCCAGCAGCTTGATCAGCTACGAGCAGTACTTC.

The chain links TRBV5-1 to TRBJ2-7; 13 bases fit TRBD2. The trim removed 4 bases at V and 0 bases at J, leaving 4 bases unmatched. CDR1 and CDR2 (germline): SGHRS, YFSETQ. The CDR3 is 16 amino acids. The CDR3 DNA sequence: TGCGCCAGCAGCCTAACTAGCGGGGGGGGCTCCTACGAGCAGTACTTC. This codes for CASSLTSGGGSYEQYF.

CDR3 nucleotides: TGTGCCAGCAGTTACTCTTCTCTGGGGGGTACGCAGTATTTT. Its translation is CASSYSSLGGTQYF. V and J are TRBV6-6 and TRBJ2-3; D perhaps matches TRBD2 (6 bases). Germline CDR1 is MNHNY and CDR2 is SVGAGI (reference sequence). The V end lost 0 bases, the J end lost 8 bases, and 12 bases lay between the germline ends. This CDR3 has 14 residues.

V usage is TRBV27 and J usage is TRBJ2-7, with 8 bases matching TRBD2. This CDR3 region has 16 residues. Germline CDR1 and CDR2: MNHEY and SMNVEV (reference sequence). The J segment lost 6 bases and the V segment lost 3 bases, leaving 13 bases of the junction unmatched. CDR3 protein: CASSLVSGSQNAEQYF. In DNA, the CDR3 is TGTGCCAGCAGTTTGGTCAGCGGGAGCCAAAACGCCGAGCAGTACTTC.

The rearrangement joins TRBV9 to TRBJ2-1; D gene uncertain. Trimming removed 0 bases from V and 0 bases from J, with 7 bases in between. The germline V gene has CDR1 SGDLS and CDR2 YYNGEE. The CDR3 runs to 15 residues. The CDR3 sequence is CASSVDSYSYNEQFF. CDR3 nucleotides: TGTGCCAGCAGCGTAGACAGCTACTCCTACAATGAGCAGTTCTTC.

The chain couples TRBV6-5 to TRBJ2-2, with unresolved D. Germline loops: CDR1 MNHEY, CDR2 SVGAGI. V was trimmed by 0 bases and J by 6 bases, leaving 8 bases between them. The CDR3 length is 14 residues. In DNA, the CDR3 is TGTGCCAGCAGTTACTCGAATAGTGCCGGGGAGCTGTTTTTT. It codes for CASSYSNSAGELFF.